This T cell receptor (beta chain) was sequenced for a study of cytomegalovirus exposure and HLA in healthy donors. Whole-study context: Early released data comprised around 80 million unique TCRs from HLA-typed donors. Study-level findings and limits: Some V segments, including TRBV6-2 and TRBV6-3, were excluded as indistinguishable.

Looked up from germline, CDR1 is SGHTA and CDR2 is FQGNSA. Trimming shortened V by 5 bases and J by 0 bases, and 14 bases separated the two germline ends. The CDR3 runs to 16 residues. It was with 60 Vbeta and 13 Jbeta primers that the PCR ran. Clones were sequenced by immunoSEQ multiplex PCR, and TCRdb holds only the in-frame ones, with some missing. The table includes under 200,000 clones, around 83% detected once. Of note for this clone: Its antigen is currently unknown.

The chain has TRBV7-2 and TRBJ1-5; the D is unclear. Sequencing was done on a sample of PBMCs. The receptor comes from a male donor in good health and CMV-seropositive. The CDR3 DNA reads TGTGCCAGCAGCCGTAATGTCCTTAGTAGCAATCAGCCCCAGCATTTT. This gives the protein CASSRNVLSSNQPQHF.